This T cell receptor beta chain was documented in a study of blood T cell repertoires in COVID-19. The overall study: From T cells, B-cell-depleted T cells, or PBMCs came the material, which was cDNA or gDNA.

Clones were read by immunoSEQ multiplex PCR, and TCRdb kept only the in-frame ones, dropping some. Among fewer than 200,000 clones listed, roughly four fifths were seen once. The CDR3 is made up of 13 amino acids. V was shortened by 5 bases and J by 2 bases, with 7 bases between the two germline ends. Per the germline V gene, CDR1 is SGHTA and CDR2 is FQGTGA. Followed over time, Seattle patients had been enrolled while infection was active. This TCR was sampled from a woman older than 75 with COVID-19, enrolled during active disease. The chain recombines TRBV7-3 with TRBJ2-1, with TRBD1 as a possible D gene (5 bases). Material for sequencing was peripheral blood. The CDR3 here is CASSQGAYNEQFF. DNA for the CDR3: TGTGCCAGCAGCCAAGGGGCCTACAATGAGCAGTTCTTC.